Each of the 9 T cell receptor beta chains below was sequenced from the same sample in a study of blood T cell repertoires in COVID-19. Clones were read by immunoSEQ multiplex PCR, and TCRdb kept only the in-frame ones, dropping some. The table has about 310,000 clones, over 75% seen once. The sequencing sample was made of peripheral blood. These receptors were obtained from a man aged 50 or older with active or convalescent COVID-19.

This clone was detected only a few times. DNA for the CDR3: TGCAGCGTTGCTTTGGGTAGGGGATTAGGTCAAGAGACCCAGTACTTC. Translation gives CSVALGRGLGQETQYF. The chain joins TRBV29-1 to TRBJ2-5, with a possible D match to TRBD1 (5 bases). Trimming cost V 4 bases and J 2 bases, with 20 bases left between them. The CDR3 extends over 16 amino acids. Germline CDR1 and CDR2: SQVTM and ANQGSEA.

V usage is TRBV5-6 and J usage is TRBJ1-1, with TRBD1 matching over 7 bases. From germline, CDR1 is SGHDT and CDR2 YYEEEE. The V gene end was trimmed by 4 bases and the J gene end by 1 base; junction bases not matched to a gene: 7. This CDR3 region has 15 residues. The CDR3 loop is CASSARDSGNTEAFF. For the CDR3, the DNA is TGTGCCAGCAGCGCCAGGGACAGTGGGAACACTGAAGCTTTCTTT.

This clone appeared once. This rearrangement joins TRBV28 to TRBJ2-2; 9 nucleotides line up with TRBD1. Germline V gives CDR1 MDHEN, CDR2 SYDVKM. CDR3 length: 15 amino acids. J was trimmed by 5 bases and V by 4 bases; bases with no gene match: 5. The CDR3 is CASSSSGQGTGELFF. The CDR3 DNA is TGTGCCAGCAGTTCCTCGGGACAGGGTACCGGGGAGCTGTTTTTT.

The chain is built from TRBV5-4 and TRBJ1-2, with 11 bases identical to TRBD1. Losses at the gene ends were 3 bases for V and 6 bases for J; bases not matched to a gene: 7. CDR3 length: 15 residues. Germline CDR1 and CDR2: SGHNT and YYREEE (reference sequence). The CDR3 sequence is CASSSRTGGKDGYTF. The DNA for the CDR3 is TGTGCCAGCAGCTCGAGGACAGGGGGCAAAGATGGCTACACCTTC. Full variable domain (outside the CDR3, taken from reference TRBV5-4 and TRBJ1-2): ETGVTQSPTHLIKTRGQQVTLRCSSQSGHNTVSWYQQALGQGPQFIFQYYREEENGRGNFPPRFSGLQFPNYSSELNVNALELDDSALYLCASSSRTGGKDGYTFGSGTRLTVV.

The genes are TRBV6-2 or TRBV6-3 and TRBJ2-3; 10 nucleotides agree with TRBD1. Germline CDR1 MNHEY, CDR2 SVGEGT. The CDR3 runs 17 residues. Trimming removed 6 bases from V and 2 bases from J; junction bases left unmatched: 11. CDR3: CASSQLPGTGATDTQYF. The CDR3 DNA reads TGTGCCAGCAGCCAACTACCCGGGACAGGGGCCACAGATACGCAGTATTTT.

The rearrangement uses TRBV18 and TRBJ2-5; D perhaps matches TRBD2 (6 bases). The CDR3 is made up of 17 amino acids. The germline V gene encodes CDR1 KGHSH and CDR2 LQKENI. Deletions cut 1 base from V and 2 bases from J, with 17 bases between. The CDR3 DNA follows: TGTGCCAGCTCACCACTCATTCCCGGGAGAACACAAGAGACCCAGTACTTC. This encodes CASSPLIPGRTQETQYF. The full variable domain, with the rest looked up from reference TRBV18 and TRBJ2-5, is NAGVMQNPRHLVRRRGQEARLRCSPMKGHSHVYWYRQLPEEGLKFMVYLQKENIIDESGMPKERFSAEFPKEGPSILRIQQVVRGDSAAYFCASSPLIPGRTQETQYFGPGTRLLVL.

The chain employs TRBV10-3 and TRBJ1-6; 7 positions agree with TRBD1. The CDR3 is made up of 15 amino acids. Germline V gene lookup returns CDR1 ENHRY and CDR2 SYGVKD. Trimming removed 2 bases from V and 6 bases from J; junction bases left unmatched: 4. CDR3 coding DNA: TGTGCCATCAGTGAGGCGGGACAGAGTAATTCACCCCTCCACTTT. Translated, it gives CAISEAGQSNSPLHF.

The J gene is TRBJ2-7, the V gene TRBV6-5, with a weak D call TRBD2 (6 bases). The V and J ends lost 0 bases and 0 bases respectively, with 9 bases between them. The germline V gene has CDR1 MNHEY and CDR2 SVGAGI. The CDR3 contains 15 residues. The CDR3 bases are TGTGCCAGCAGTTACTCGGGCGGGGACTCCTACGAGCAGTACTTC. Translating it yields CASSYSGGDSYEQYF.

The chain carries TRBV30 and TRBJ1-3; the D gene is possibly TRBD1 (5 bases). The germline CDR1 and CDR2 sequences are GTSNPN and SVGIG (reference sequence). The CDR3 has 13 amino acids. V was cut by 0 bases and J by 7 bases, with 10 bases left in between. The CDR3 coding sequence is TGTGCCTGGAGTGTGGGGCTGGGGAACACCATATATTTT. Translation: CAWSVGLGNTIYF.